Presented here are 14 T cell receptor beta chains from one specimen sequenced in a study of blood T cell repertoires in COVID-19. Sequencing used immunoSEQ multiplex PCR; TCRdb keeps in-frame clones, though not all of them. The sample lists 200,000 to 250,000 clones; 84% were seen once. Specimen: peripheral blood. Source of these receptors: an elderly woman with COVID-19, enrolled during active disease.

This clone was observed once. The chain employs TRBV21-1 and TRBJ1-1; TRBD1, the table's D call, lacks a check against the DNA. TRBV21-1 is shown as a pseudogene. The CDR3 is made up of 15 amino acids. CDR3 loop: CASSKGQGMNTEAFF. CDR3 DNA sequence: TGTGCCAGCAGCAAAGGGCAGGGCATGAACACTGAAGCTTTCTTT.

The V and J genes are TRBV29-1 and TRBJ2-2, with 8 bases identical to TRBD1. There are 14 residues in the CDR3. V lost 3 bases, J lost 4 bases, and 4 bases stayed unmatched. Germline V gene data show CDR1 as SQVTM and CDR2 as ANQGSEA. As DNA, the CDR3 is TGCAGCGTTGAGGGGGACAGGCCCACCGGGGAGCTGTTTTTT. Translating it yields CSVEGDRPTGELFF.

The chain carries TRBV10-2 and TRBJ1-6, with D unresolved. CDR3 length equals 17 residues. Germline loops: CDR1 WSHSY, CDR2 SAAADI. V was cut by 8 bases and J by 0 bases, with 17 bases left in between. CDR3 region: CASSSTSESSYNSPLHF. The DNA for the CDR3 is TGCGCCAGCTCCTCCACCAGCGAGAGCTCCTATAATTCACCCCTCCACTTT.

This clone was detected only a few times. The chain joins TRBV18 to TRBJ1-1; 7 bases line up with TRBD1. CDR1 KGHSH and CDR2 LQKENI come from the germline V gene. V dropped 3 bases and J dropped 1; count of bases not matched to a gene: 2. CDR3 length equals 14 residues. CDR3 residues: CASSPRQGNTEAFF. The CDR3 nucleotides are TGTGCCAGCTCACCGAGACAGGGGAACACTGAAGCTTTCTTT.

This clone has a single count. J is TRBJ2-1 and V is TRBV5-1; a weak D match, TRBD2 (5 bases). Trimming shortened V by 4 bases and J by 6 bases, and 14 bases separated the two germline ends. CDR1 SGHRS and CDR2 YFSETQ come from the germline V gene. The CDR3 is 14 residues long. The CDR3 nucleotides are TGCGCCAGCAGCCCGGAGGCCAGTTTCAATGAGCAGTTCTTC. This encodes CASSPEASFNEQFF.

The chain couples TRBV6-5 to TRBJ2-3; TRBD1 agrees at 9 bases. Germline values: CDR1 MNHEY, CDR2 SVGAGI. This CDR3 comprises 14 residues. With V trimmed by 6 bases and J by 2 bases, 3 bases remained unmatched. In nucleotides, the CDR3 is TGTGCCAGCAGGGACAGGGGCCTCACAGATACGCAGTATTTT. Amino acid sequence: CASRDRGLTDTQYF.

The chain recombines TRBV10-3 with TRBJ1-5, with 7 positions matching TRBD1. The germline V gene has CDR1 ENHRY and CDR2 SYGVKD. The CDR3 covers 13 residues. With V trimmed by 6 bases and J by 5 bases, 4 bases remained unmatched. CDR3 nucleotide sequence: TGTGCCATCAGCGGGACAGATGATCAGCCCCAGCATTTT. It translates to CAISGTDDQPQHF.

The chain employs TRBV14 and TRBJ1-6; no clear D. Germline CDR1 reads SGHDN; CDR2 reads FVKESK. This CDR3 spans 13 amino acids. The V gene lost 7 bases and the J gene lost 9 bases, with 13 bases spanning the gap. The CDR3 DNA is TGTGCCAGCACCCTCGGAGCCGGTTCACCCCTCCACTTT. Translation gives CASTLGAGSPLHF.

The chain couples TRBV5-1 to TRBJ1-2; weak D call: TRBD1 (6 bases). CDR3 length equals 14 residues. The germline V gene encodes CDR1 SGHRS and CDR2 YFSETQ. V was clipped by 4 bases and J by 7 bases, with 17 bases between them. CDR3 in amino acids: CASSPTGRERGYTF. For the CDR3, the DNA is TGCGCCAGCAGCCCAACAGGGAGGGAACGTGGCTACACCTTC.

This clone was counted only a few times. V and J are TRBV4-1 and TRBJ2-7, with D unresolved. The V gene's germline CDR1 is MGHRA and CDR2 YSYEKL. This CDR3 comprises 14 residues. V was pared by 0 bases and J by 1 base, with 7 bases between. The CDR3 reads CASSQEANSYEQYF. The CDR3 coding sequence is TGCGCCAGCAGCCAAGAGGCCAATTCCTACGAGCAGTACTTC.

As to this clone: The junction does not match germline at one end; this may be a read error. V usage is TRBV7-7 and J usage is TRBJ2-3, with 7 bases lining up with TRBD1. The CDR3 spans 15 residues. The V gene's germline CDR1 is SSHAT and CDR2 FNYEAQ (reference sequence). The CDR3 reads CASSQTGAKGRSQYF. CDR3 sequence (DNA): TGTGCTAGCAGCCAAACAGGGGCTAAAGGACGATCGCAGTATTTT.

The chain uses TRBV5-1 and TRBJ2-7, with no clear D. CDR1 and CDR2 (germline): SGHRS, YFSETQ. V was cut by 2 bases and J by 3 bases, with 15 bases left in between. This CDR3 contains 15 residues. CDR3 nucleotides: TGCGCCAGCAGCTTCTCTGCCGCCCCGGGCTACGAGCAGTACTTC. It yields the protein CASSFSAAPGYEQYF.

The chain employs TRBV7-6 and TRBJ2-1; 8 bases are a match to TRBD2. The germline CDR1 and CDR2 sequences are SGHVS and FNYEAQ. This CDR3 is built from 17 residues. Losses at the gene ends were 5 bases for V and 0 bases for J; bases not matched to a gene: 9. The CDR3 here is CASSRPGGGSSYNEQFF. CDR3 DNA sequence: TGTGCCAGCAGCCGTCCTGGCGGGGGGAGCTCCTACAATGAGCAGTTCTTC.

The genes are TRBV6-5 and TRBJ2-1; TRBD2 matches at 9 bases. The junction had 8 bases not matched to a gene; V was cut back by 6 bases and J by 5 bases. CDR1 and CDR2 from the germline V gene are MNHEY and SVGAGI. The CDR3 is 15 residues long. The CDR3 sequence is CASSPGGGGNNEQFF. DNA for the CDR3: TGTGCCAGCAGCCCCGGCGGGGGGGGAAACAATGAGCAGTTCTTC.